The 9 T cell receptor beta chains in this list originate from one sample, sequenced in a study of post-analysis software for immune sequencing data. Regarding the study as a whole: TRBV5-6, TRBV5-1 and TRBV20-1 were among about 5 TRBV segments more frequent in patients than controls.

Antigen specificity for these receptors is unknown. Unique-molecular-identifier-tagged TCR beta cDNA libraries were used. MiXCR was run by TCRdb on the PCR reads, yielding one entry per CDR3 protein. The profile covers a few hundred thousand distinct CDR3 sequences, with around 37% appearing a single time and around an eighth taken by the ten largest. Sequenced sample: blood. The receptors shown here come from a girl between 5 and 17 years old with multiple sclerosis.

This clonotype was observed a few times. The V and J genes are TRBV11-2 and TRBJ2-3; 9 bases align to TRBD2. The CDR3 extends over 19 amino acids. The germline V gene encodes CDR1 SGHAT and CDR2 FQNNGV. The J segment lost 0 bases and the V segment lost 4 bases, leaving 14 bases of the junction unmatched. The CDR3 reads CASSSIRLAVRVSTDTQYF. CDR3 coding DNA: TGTGCCAGCAGCTCCATCAGACTAGCGGTTAGGGTTAGCACAGATACGCAGTATTTT.

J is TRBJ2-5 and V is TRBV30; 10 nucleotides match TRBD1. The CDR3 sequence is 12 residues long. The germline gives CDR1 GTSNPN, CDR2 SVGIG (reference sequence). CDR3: CALSGQGEEQYF. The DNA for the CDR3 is TGTGCATTAAGCGGACAGGGGGAGGAGCAGTACTTC. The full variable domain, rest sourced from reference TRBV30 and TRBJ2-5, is SQTIHQWPATLVQPVGSPLSLECTVEGTSNPNLYWYRQAAGRGLQLLFYSVGIGQISSEVPQNLSASRPQDRQFILSSKKLLLSDSGFYLCALSGQGEEQYFGPGTRLLVL.

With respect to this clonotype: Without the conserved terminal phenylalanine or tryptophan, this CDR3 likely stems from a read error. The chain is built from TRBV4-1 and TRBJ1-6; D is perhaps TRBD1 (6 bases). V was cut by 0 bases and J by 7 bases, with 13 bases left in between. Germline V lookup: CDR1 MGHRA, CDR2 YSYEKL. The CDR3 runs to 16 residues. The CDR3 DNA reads TGCGCCAGCAGCCAAGATCCCGGGACACCAAATTCACCCCTCCACGTT. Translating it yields CASSQDPGTPNSPLHV.

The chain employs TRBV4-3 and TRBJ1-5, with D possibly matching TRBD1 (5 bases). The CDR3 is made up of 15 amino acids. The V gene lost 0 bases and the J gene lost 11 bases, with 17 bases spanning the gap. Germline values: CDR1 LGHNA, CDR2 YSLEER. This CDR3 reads CASSQDRDENGAQHF. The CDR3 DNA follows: TGCGCCAGCAGCCAAGATCGGGACGAAAACGGAGCCCAGCATTTT.

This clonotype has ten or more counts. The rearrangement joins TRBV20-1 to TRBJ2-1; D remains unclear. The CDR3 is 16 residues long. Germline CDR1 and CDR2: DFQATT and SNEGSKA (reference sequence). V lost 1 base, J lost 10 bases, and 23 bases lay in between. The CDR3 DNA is TGCAGTGCTAGAGGAAACCCCTCTGGAGACCAGCGCGAGCAGTTCTTC. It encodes CSARGNPSGDQREQFF.

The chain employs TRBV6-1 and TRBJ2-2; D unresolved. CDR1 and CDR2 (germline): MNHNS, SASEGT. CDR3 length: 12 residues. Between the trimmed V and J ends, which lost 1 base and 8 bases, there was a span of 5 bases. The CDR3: CASSEVLGELFF. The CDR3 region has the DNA TGTGCCAGCAGTGAAGTACTTGGGGAGCTGTTTTTT.

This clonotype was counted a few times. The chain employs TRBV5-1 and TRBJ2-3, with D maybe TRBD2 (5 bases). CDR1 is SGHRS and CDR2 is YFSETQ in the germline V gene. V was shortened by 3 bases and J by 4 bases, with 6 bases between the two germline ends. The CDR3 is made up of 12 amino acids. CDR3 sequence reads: CASSWGADTQYF. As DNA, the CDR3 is TGCGCCAGCAGCTGGGGAGCAGATACGCAGTATTTT. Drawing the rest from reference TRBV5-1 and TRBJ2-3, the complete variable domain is KAGVTQTPRYLIKTRGQQVTLSCSPISGHRSVSWYQQTPGQGLQFLFEYFSETQRNKGNFPGRFSGRQFSNSRSEMNVSTLELGDSALYLCASSWGADTQYFGPGTRLTVL.

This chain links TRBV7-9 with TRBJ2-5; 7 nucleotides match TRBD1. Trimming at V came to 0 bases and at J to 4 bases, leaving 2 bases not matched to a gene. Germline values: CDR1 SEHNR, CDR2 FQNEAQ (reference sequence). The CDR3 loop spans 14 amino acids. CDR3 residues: CASSLAAGGETQYF. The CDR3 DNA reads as TGTGCCAGCAGCTTAGCTGCAGGGGGAGAGACCCAGTACTTC.

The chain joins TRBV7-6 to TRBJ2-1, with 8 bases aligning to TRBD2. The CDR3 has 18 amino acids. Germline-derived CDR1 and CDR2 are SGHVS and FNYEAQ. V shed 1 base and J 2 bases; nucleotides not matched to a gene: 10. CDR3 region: CASSLGWRGAPPYNEQFF. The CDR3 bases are TGTGCCAGCAGCTTAGGGTGGCGGGGGGCCCCGCCCTACAATGAGCAGTTCTTC. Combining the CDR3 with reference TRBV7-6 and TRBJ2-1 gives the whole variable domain GAGVSQSPRYKVTKRGQDVALRCDPISGHVSLYWYRQALGQGPEFLTYFNYEAQQDKSGLPNDRFSAERPEGSISTLTIQRTEQRDSAMYRCASSLGWRGAPPYNEQFFGPGTRLTVL.